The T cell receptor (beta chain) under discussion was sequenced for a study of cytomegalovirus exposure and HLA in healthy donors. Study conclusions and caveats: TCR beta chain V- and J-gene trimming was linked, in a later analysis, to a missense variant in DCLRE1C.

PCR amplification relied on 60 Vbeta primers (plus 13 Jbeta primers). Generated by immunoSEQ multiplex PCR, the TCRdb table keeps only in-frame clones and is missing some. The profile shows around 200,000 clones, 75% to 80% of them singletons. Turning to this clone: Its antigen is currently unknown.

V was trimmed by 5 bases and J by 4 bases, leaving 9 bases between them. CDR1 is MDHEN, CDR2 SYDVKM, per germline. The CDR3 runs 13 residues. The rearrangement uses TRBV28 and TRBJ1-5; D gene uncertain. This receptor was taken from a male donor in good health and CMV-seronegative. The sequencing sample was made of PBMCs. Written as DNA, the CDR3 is TGTGCCAGCAGTCACCTCGAGAATCAGCCCCAGCATTTT. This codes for CASSHLENQPQHF.